The entry below describes one TCR beta chain. Trimming took 4 bases from V and 3 from J; bases not matched to a gene: 8. CDR1 and CDR2 from the germline V gene are SGHRS and YFSETQ. This CDR3 is 15 amino acids long. This entry belongs to a study of CD8 T cells in Susac syndrome. Study summary: Patients with Susac syndrome, at blood draw, were therapy-naive, on corticosteroids, or on intravenous immunoglobulin alone.

cDNA came from about 0.51 to 1 ug RNA primed by random hexamers. TCRdb independently ran MiXCR on the immunoSEQ multiplex PCR reads; one entry per CDR3 protein. In the table there are 150,000 to 190,000 distinct CDR3 sequences, roughly 95% of which are singletons. Sequencing of TCR beta, carried out with a high-throughput approach, was applied to CD8+ and CD4+ T cells from the blood. Negative isolation was applied to CD8+ and CD4+ T cells, and FACS enrichment was applied to TEMRA cells. The clonotype was recovered from a human donor with Susac syndrome. The sequenced sample was CD4+ T cells from PBMCs. This rearrangement joins TRBV5-1 to TRBJ2-5; TRBD1 matches 8 bases. CDR3 sequence: CASSTRTGNEETQYF. As DNA, the CDR3 is TGCGCCAGCAGCACCAGGACAGGGAATGAAGAGACCCAGTACTTC.